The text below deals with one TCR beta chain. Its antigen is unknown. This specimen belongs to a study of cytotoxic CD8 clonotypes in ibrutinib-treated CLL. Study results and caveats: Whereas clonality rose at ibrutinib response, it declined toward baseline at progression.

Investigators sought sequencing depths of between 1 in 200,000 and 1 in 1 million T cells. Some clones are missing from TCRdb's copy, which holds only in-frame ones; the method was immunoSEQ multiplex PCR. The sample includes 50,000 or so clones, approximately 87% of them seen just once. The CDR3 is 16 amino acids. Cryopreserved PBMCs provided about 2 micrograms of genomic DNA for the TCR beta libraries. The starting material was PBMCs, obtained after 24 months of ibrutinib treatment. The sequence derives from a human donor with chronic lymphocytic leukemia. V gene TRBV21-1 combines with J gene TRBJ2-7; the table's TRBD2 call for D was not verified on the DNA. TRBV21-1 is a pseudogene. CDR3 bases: TGTGCCAGCAGCAAAGGTGGGAGCGGGAGTTTTTACGAGCAGTACTTC. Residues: CASSKGGSGSFYEQYF.